What follows describes a single T cell receptor beta chain. Its antigen remains unidentified. The sample comes from a study of radiation and T cells in renal cell carcinoma. Study-wide background: Nephrectomy followed 15 Gy stereotactic body radiation by 4 weeks.

Time point of the sample: baseline pretreatment blood. Sample treatment: 15 Gy SBRT to primary tumor, nephrectomy 4 weeks later. Here immunoSEQ multiplex PCR was the method, and the copy in TCRdb shows in-frame clones only, minus some. This table has roughly 130,000 clones, approximately 90% appearing once. CDR1 SGHAT and CDR2 FQDESV come from the germline V gene (reference sequence). The CDR3 runs to 15 residues. Unmatched junction bases numbered 2, after V lost 1 base and J lost 3 bases. Study results and limitations: In blood, top tumor clones expanded by 2 weeks, shrinking by 4. No pretreatment tumor biopsies were available for baseline clonotypes.

The material sequenced was blood, taken from a patient whose treatment included radiotherapy and nephrectomy. The chain couples TRBV11-1 to TRBJ1-1; 10 nucleotides align to TRBD1. This sequence originates from a woman aged 50 to 60 with renal cell carcinoma. The CDR3 spells CASSLGQGADTEAFF. In DNA form, the CDR3 reads TGTGCCAGCAGCTTAGGACAGGGGGCGGACACTGAAGCTTTCTTT.